This T cell receptor beta chain was captured by sequencing in a study of cytomegalovirus exposure and HLA in healthy donors. Overall study results and limits: When presence/absence was analysed, sequencing depth was taken to be roughly uniform across donors.

After removal of 4 bases from V and 10 bases from J, the junction contained 10 bases not matched to a gene. Germline CDR1 and CDR2: GTSNPN and SVGIG (reference sequence). CDR3 length: 13 residues. About this clone itself: The antigen is unknown.

The primer mix had 60 Vbeta and 13 Jbeta primers. The assay was immunoSEQ multiplex PCR, and TCRdb's table has in-frame clones only and misses some. Its listing shows 200,000 to 250,000 clones. The chain employs TRBV30 and TRBJ1-2; 9 bases fit TRBD1. The sequencing sample was made of PBMCs. The TCR sequence derives from a woman in her 30s in good health and CMV-seropositive. CDR3 sequence reads: CAWTTGGASHYTF. DNA of the CDR3: TGTGCCTGGACTACAGGGGGCGCGTCTCACTACACCTTC.